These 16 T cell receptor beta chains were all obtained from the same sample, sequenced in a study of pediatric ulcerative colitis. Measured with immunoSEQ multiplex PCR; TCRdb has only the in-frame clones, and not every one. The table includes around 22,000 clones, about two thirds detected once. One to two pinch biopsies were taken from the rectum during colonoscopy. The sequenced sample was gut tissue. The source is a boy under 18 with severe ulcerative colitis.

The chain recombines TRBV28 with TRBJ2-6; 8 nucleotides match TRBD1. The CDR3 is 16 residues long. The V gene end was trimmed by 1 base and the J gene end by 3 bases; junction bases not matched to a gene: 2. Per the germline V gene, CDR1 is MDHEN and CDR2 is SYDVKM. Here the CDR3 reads CASSLLQGDGANVLTF. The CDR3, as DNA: TGTGCCAGCAGTTTATTACAGGGGGATGGGGCCAACGTCCTGACTTTC.

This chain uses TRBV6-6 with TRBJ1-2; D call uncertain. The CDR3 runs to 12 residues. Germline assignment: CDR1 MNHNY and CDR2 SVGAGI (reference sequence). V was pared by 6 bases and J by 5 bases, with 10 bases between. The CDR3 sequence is CASRNELYGYTF. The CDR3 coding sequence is TGTGCCAGCAGAAATGAACTATATGGCTACACCTTC.

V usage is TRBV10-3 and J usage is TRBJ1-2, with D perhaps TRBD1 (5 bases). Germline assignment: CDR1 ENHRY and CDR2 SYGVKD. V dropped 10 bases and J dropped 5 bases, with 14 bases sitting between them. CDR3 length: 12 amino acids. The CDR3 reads CATRDQWYGYTF. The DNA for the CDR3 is TGTGCCACCCGGGACCAGTGGTATGGCTACACCTTC.

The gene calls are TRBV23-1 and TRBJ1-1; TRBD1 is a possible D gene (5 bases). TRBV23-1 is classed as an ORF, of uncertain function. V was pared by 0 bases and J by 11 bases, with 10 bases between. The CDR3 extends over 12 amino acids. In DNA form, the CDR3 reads TGCGCCAGCAGTCAATCCCGAGGACACGCTTTCTTT. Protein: CASSQSRGHAFF.

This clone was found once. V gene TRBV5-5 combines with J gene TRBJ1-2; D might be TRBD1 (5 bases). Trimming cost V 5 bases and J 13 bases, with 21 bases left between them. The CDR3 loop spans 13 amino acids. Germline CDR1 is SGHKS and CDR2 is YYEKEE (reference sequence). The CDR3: CASSRGQGEFFTF. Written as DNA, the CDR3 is TGTGCCAGCAGTCGAGGGCAAGGGGAATTTTTCACCTTC.

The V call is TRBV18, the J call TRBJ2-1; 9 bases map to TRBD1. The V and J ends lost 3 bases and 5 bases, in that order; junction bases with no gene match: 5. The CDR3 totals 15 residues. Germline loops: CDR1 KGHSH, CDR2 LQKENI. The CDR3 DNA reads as TGTGCCAGCTCACCGGGACAGGGAATCCACAATGAGCAGTTCTTC. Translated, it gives CASSPGQGIHNEQFF.

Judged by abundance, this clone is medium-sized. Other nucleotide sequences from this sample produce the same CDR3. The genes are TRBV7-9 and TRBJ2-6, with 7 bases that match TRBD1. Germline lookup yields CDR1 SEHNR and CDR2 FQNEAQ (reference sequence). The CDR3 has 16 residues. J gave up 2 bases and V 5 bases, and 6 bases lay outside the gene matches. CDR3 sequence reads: CASSRGDRAGANVLTF. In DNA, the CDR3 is TGTGCCAGCAGCCGGGGCGACAGGGCTGGGGCCAACGTCCTGACTTTC.

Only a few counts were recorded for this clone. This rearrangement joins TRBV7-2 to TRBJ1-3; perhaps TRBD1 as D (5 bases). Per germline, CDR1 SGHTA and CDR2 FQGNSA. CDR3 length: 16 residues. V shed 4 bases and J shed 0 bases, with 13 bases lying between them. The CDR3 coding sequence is TGTGCCAGCAGCTACGTGACAGTTAACTCTGGAAACACCATATATTTT. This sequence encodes CASSYVTVNSGNTIYF. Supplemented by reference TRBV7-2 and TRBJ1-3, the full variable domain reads GAGVSQSPSNKVTEKGKDVELRCDPISGHTALYWYRQSLGQGLEFLIYFQGNSAPDKSGLPSDRFSAERTGGSVSTLTIQRTQQEDSAVYLCASSYVTVNSGNTIYFGEGSWLTVV.

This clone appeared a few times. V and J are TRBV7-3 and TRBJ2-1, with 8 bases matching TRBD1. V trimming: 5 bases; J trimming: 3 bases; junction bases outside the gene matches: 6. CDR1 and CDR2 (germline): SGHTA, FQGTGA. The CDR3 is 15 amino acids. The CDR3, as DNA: TGTGCCAGCAGCCCCGGACAGGGAATCTACAATGAGCAGTTCTTC. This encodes CASSPGQGIYNEQFF.

The CDR3, as DNA: TGTGCCAGCAGCTTCAGGGGCCCGAACACTGAAGCTTTCTTT. Protein sequence: CASSFRGPNTEAFF. V is TRBV11-2 and J is TRBJ1-1; a possible D gene is TRBD1 (6 bases). Germline V lookup: CDR1 SGHAT, CDR2 FQNNGV. There are 14 residues in the CDR3. Trimming took off 3 bases at V and 1 base at J, with 9 bases between the two ends. Drawing the rest from reference TRBV11-2 and TRBJ1-1, the complete variable domain is EAGVAQSPRYKIIEKRQSVAFWCNPISGHATLYWYQQILGQGPKLLIQFQNNGVVDDSQLPKDRFSAERLKGVDSTLKIQPAKLEDSAVYLCASSFRGPNTEAFFGQGTRLTVV.

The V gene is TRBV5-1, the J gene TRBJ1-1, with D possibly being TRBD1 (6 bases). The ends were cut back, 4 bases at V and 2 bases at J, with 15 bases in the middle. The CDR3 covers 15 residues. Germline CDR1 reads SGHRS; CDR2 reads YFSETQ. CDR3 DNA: TGCGCCAGCAGCCTGTGGGGGGCGCTTAACACTGAAGCTTTCTTT. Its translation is CASSLWGALNTEAFF.

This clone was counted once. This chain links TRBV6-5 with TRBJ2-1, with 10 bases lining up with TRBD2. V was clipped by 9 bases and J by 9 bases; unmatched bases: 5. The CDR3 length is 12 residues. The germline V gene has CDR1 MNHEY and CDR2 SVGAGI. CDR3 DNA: TGTGCCAGTAAGCGGGGGGGCGCTGAGCAGTTCTTC. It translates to CASKRGGAEQFF.

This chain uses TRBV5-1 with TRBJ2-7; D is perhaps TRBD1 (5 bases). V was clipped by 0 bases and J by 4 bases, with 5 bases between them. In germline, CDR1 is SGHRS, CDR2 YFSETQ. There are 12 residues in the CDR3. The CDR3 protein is CASSLGQYEQYF. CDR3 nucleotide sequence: TGCGCCAGCAGCTTGGGACAGTACGAGCAGTACTTC.

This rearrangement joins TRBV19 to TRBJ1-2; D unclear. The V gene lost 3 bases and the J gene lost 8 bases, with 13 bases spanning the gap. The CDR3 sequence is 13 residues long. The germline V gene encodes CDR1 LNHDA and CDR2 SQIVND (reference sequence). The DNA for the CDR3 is TGTGCCAGTAGTATCGGTGGGTTTGGCGGCTACACCTTC. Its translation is CASSIGGFGGYTF.

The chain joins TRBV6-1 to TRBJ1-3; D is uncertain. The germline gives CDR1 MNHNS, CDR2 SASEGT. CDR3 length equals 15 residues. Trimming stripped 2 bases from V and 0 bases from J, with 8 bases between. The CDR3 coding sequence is TGTGCCAGCAGTGAATCTTGGAGCTCTGGAAACACCATATATTTT. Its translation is CASSESWSSGNTIYF.

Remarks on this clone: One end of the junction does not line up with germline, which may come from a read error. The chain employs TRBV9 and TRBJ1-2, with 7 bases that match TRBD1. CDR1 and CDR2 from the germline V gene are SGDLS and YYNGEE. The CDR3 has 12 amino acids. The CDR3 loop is CASSSGDRDLLF. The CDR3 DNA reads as TGTGCCAGCAGCTCCGGTGACAGGGATCTCCTCTTC.